Below, one T cell receptor (beta chain) is given with its context. V shed 1 base and J 7 bases; nucleotides not matched to a gene: 12. This CDR3 is built from 18 residues. The germline V gene encodes CDR1 SGHDT and CDR2 YYEEEE. The data stem from a study of cytomegalovirus exposure and HLA in healthy donors. PCR was performed using 60 Vbeta and 13 Jbeta primers. The protocol was immunoSEQ multiplex PCR, while the TCRdb copy is restricted to in-frame clones and leaves out a portion. The table includes under 200,000 clones, approximately 11% detected once. V and J are TRBV5-6 and TRBJ2-3; 13 nucleotides agree with TRBD2. The specimen sequenced was PBMCs. This clonotype was obtained from a man aged 50-60 years in good health and CMV-seropositive. CDR3 loop: CASSLTSGGGPVSHTQYF. Written as DNA, the CDR3 is TGTGCCAGCAGCTTGACTAGCGGGGGGGGGCCCGTATCTCATACGCAGTATTTT. Using reference TRBV5-6 and TRBJ2-3 for the parts outside the CDR3, the full variable domain is DAGVTQSPTHLIKTRGQQVTLRCSPKSGHDTVSWYQQALGQGPQFIFQYYEEEERQRGNFPDRFSGHQFPNYSSELNVNALLLGDSALYLCASSLTSGGGPVSHTQYFGPGTRLTVL.